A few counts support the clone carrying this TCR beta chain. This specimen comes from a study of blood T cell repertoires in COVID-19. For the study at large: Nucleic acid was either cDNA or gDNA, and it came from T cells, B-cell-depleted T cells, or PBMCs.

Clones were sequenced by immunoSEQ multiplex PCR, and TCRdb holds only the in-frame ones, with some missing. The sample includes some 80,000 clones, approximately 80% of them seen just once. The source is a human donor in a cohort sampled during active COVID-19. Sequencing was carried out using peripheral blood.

CDR3 protein: CASSEGLAGGYEQYF. DNA for the CDR3: TGTGCCAGCAGTGAGGGACTAGCGGGAGGTTACGAGCAGTACTTC. V is TRBV2 and J is TRBJ2-7; TRBD2 matches 15 bases. CDR1 is SNHLY and CDR2 is FYNNEI in the germline V gene. The CDR3 consists of 15 residues. V trimming: 3 bases; J trimming: 4 bases; junction bases outside the gene matches: 1.